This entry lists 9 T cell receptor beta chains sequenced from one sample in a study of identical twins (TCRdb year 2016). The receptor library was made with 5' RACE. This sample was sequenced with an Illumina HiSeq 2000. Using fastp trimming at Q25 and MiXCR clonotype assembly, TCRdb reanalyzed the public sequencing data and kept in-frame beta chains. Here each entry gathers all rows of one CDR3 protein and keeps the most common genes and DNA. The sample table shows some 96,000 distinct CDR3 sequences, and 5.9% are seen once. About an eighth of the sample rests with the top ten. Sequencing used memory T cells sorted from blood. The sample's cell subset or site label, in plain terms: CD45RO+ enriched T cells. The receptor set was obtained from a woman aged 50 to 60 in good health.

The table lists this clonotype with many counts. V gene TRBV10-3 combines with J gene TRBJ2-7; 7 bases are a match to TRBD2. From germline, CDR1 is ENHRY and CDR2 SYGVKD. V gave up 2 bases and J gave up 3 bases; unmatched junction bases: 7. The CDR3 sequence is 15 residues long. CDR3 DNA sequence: TGTGCCATCAGTGAGCCCGGGGGGAATAGCTACGAGCAGTACTTC. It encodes CAISEPGGNSYEQYF.

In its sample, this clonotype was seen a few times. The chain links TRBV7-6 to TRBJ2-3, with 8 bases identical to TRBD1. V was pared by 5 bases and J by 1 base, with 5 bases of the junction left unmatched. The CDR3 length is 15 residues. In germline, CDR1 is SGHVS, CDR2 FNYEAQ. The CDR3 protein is CASSLQGDGTDTQYF. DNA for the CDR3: TGTGCCAGCAGCCTACAGGGGGACGGCACAGATACGCAGTATTTT.

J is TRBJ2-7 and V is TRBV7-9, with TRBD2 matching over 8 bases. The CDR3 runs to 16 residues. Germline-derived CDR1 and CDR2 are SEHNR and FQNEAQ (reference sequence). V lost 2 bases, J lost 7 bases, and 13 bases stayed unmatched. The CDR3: CASSLTAGATRGEQYF. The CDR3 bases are TGTGCCAGCAGCTTAACAGCGGGAGCAACCCGGGGGGAGCAGTACTTC.

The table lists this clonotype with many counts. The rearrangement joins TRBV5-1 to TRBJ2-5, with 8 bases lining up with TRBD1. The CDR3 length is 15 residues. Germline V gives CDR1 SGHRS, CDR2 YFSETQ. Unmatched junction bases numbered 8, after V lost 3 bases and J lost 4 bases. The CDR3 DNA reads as TGCGCCAGCAGCTACCAACAGGGGGGAGGAGAGACCCAGTACTTC. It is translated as CASSYQQGGGETQYF.

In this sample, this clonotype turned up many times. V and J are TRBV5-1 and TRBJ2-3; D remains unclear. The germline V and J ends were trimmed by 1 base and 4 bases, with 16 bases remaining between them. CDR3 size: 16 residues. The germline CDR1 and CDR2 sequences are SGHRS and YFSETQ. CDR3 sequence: CASSLWIGTGADTQYF. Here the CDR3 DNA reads TGCGCCAGCAGCTTGTGGATCGGCACTGGCGCAGATACGCAGTATTTT.

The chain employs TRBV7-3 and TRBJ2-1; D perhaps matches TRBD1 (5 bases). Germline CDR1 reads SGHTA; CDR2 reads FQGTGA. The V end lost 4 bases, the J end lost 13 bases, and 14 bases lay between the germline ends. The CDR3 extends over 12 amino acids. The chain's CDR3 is CASSSRGDRQFF. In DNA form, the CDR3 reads TGTGCCAGCAGCTCCAGAGGAGACAGACAGTTCTTC. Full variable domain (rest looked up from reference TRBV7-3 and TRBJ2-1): GAGVSQTPSNKVTEKGKYVELRCDPISGHTALYWYRQSLGQGPEFLIYFQGTGAADDSGLPNDRFFAVRPEGSVSTLKIQRTERGDSAVYLCASSSRGDRQFFGPGTRLTVL.

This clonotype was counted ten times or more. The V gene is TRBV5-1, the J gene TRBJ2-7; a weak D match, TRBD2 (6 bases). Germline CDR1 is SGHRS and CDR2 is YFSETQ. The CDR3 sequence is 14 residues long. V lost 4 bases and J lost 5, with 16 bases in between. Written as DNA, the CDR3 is TGCGCCAGCAGCGAAACTAGCTGGGGGGACGAGCAGTACTTC. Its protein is CASSETSWGDEQYF.

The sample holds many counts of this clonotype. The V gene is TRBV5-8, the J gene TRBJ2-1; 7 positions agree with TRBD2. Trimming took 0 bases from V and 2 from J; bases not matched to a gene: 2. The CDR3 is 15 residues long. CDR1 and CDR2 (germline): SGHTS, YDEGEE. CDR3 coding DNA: TGTGCCAGCAGCTTGGGCGGGAGTCCCTACAATGAGCAGTTCTTC. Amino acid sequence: CASSLGGSPYNEQFF.

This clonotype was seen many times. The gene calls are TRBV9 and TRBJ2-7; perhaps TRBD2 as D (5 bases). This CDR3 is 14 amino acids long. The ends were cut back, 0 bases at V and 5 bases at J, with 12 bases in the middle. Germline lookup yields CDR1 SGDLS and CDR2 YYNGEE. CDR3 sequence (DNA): TGTGCCAGCAGCGTAGCGGGGAGCAGCCACGAGCAGTACTTC. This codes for CASSVAGSSHEQYF.